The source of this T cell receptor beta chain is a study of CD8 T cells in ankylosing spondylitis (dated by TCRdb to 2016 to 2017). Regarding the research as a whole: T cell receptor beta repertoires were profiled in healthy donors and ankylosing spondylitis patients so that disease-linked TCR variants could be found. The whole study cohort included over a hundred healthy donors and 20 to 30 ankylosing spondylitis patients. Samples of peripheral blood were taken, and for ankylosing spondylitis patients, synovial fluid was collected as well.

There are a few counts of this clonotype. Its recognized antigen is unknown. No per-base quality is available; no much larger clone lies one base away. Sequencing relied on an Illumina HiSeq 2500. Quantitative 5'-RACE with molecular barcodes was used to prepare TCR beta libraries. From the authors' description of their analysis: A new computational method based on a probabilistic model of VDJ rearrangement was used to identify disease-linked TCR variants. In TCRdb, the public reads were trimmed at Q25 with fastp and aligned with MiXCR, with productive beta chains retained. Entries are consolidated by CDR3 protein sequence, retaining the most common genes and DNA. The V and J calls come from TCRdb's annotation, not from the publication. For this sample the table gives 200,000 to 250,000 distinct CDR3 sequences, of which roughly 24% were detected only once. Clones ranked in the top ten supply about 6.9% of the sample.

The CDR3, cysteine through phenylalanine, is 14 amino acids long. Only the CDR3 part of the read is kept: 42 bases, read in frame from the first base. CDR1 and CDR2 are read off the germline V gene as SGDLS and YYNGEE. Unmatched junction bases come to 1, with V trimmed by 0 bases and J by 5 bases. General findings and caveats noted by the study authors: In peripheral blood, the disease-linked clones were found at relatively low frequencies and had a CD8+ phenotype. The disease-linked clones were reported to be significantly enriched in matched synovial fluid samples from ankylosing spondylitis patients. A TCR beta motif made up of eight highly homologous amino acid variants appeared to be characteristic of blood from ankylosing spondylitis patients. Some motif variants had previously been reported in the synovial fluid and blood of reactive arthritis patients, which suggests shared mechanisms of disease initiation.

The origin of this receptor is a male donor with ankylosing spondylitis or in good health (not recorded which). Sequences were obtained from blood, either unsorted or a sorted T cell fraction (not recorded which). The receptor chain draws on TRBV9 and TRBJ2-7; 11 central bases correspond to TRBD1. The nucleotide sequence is TGTGCCAGCAGCGTAGGGACAGGGGGCCACGAGCAGTACTTC. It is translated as CASSVGTGGHEQYF.